The T cell receptor beta chain under discussion was sequenced for a study of PD-1 blockade in classical Hodgkin lymphoma. TCRdb's copy holds only in-frame clones and misses some; the assay was immunoSEQ multiplex PCR. Of about 21,000 clones in the sample, approximately 71% were seen once. Every patient had relapsed following autologous stem cell transplantation, and cohorts differed in brentuximab vedotin exposure. V lost 1 base to trimming and J lost 6 bases, with 13 bases between them. The germline V gene encodes CDR1 GTSNPN and CDR2 SVGIG (reference sequence). This CDR3 is 13 amino acids long. This clonotype was obtained from a human donor with classical Hodgkin lymphoma. The sequences come from peripheral blood mononuclear cells (PBMCs), collected at baseline. The chain joins TRBV30 to TRBJ2-7; D is unresolved. The CDR3 loop reads CAWSARVDGEQYF. CDR3 bases: TGTGCCTGGAGTGCTCGGGTAGACGGCGAGCAGTACTTC.